Reported below is one TCR beta chain. The sample comes from a study of blood T cell repertoires in COVID-19. Study information: Acute-phase and convalescent COVID-19 samples originated in the United States, Italy and Spain.

Researchers sorted participants into cohorts using their self-reported clinical history. What the recovered Cohort 3 donors had was two negative PCRs, clearance, or symptom resolution. Original analysis: Reference gene primer amplification gave estimated nucleated cell counts. Some clones are missing from TCRdb's copy, which holds only in-frame ones; the method was immunoSEQ multiplex PCR. V and J calls and clone size are copied from that table; D and trimming were computed from the DNA. The sample comprises 200,000 to 250,000 clones, 82% of which are singletons, and approximately 3.6% rests with the top ten. V was cut by 2 bases and J by 4 bases, with 10 bases left in between. The germline gives CDR1 SGHDT, CDR2 YYEEEE. The CDR3 sequence is 15 residues long.

Input material: PBMCs or T cells enriched from blood (not recorded which). V gene TRBV5-6 combines with J gene TRBJ1-6, with D tentatively TRBD1 (5 bases). The clonotype was recovered from a woman aged 55-75 years who had recovered from COVID-19. CDR3 region: CASSFETAYNSPLHF. The CDR3 region has the DNA TGTGCCAGCAGCTTTGAGACAGCTTATAATTCACCCCTCCACTTT.